This T cell receptor beta chain comes out of a study of blood T cells in healthy people across ages. General observations from the study: Samples with more naive T cells showed higher observed beta diversity.

Combining a sample-barcoded 5' primer with a J-beta primer mix, a second PCR ran for about 6 to 12 cycles. Carrying 12 random nucleotides, a template-switch adaptor labeled each individual cDNA molecule. TCRdb used MiXCR to reprocess the 5' RACE reads, holding one entry per CDR3 protein. Of about 970,000 distinct CDR3 sequences listed, 51% are singletons. Germline V gene lookup returns CDR1 SQVTM and CDR2 ANQGSEA. Trimming stripped 7 bases from V and 0 bases from J, with 12 bases between. CDR3 length equals 13 residues. In regard to this clonotype: Its target is unknown.

The chain employs TRBV29-1 and TRBJ1-1, with D possibly TRBD1 on 5 matching bases. The material sequenced was blood. This TCR came from a woman between 55 and 75 years old in good health. The CDR3 region has the DNA TGCAGCGGGCGGGGCAGCATGAACACTGAAGCTTTCTTT. Its protein is CSGRGSMNTEAFF.